This TCR beta chain is from a study of blood T cell repertoires in COVID-19. In the study overall: COVID-19 samples collected from the United States, Italy and Spain covered acute and convalescent phases. From T cells, B-cell-depleted T cells, or PBMCs came the material, which was cDNA or gDNA.

Libraries were prepared by immunoSEQ multiplex PCR; TCRdb keeps only in-frame clonotypes and omits some of them. Among roughly 190,000 clones listed, about 80% were seen once. V lost 2 bases, J lost 3 bases, and 11 bases stayed unmatched. CDR3 length: 18 residues. Germline values: CDR1 SEHNR, CDR2 FQNEAQ (reference sequence). The rearrangement uses TRBV7-9 and TRBJ2-4, with 9 positions matching TRBD1. This TCR was recovered from a young man with active or convalescent COVID-19. Sequencing was performed on peripheral blood. CDR3 region: CASSLQGQGTLDKNIQYF. The DNA for the CDR3 is TGTGCCAGCAGCTTACAAGGACAGGGGACCTTAGACAAAAACATTCAGTACTTC.